These 26 T cell receptor beta chains were sequenced from one sample in a study of T cell changes during pregnancy in multiple sclerosis. The table came from immunoSEQ multiplex PCR; TCRdb's copy has only in-frame clones and leaves some out. The data contain 70,000 to 100,000 clones, 92% of them singletons. The sample consisted of peripheral blood, taken in the first trimester of pregnancy. Receptor source: a female donor with multiple sclerosis, enrolled in a pregnancy study.

V and J are TRBV29-1 and TRBJ2-1; D might be TRBD2 (6 bases). Trimming took 1 base from V and 8 from J, leaving 12 bases between them. The germline V gene encodes CDR1 SQVTM and CDR2 ANQGSEA. CDR3 length: 13 residues. The CDR3 DNA sequence: TGCAGCGTTGAAGGCGGGGAGTGGGATGAGCAGTTCTTC. Translated: CSVEGGEWDEQFF.

The rearrangement joins TRBV9 to TRBJ2-2; TRBD1 might be the D (5 bases). Germline lookup yields CDR1 SGDLS and CDR2 YYNGEE. V dropped 0 bases and J dropped 3 bases, with 12 bases sitting between them. This CDR3 comprises 16 residues. The CDR3 is CASSVGIGAYTGELFF. CDR3 bases: TGTGCCAGCAGCGTAGGTATAGGGGCCTACACCGGGGAGCTGTTTTTT.

The rearrangement uses TRBV19 and TRBJ2-1; 9 nucleotides match TRBD1. V was clipped by 5 bases and J by 6 bases; unmatched bases: 8. The CDR3 has 15 residues. Germline values: CDR1 LNHDA, CDR2 SQIVND (reference sequence). CDR3 DNA: TGTGCCAGTAGTTTGCCGGGACAGGGAAGCAATGAGCAGTTCTTC. It codes for CASSLPGQGSNEQFF.

The V and J genes are TRBV5-1 and TRBJ2-7; D may be TRBD1 (6 bases). The CDR3 loop spans 13 amino acids. V dropped 0 bases and J dropped 4 bases, with 8 bases sitting between them. Per the germline V gene, CDR1 is SGHRS and CDR2 is YFSETQ. CDR3 DNA: TGCGCCAGCAGCTTGGACAGGGCTTACGAGCAGTACTTC. Its protein is CASSLDRAYEQYF.

The gene calls are TRBV4-1 and TRBJ2-2; TRBD1 aligns across 7 bases. With V trimmed by 1 base and J by 3 bases, 2 bases remained unmatched. This CDR3 comprises 15 residues. CDR1 is MGHRA, CDR2 YSYEKL, per germline. CDR3 in DNA: TGCGCCAGCAGCCAAGGGGACAGATACACCGGGGAGCTGTTTTTT. This codes for CASSQGDRYTGELFF.

The chain combines TRBV4-1 with TRBJ1-5, with 7 bases aligning to TRBD1. Unmatched junction bases numbered 7, after V lost 7 bases and J lost 1 base. The CDR3 sequence is 15 residues long. Germline V gives CDR1 MGHRA, CDR2 YSYEKL. As DNA, the CDR3 is TGCGCCAGCACCCCAGGGGGTCTGAGCAATCAGCCCCAGCATTTT. Translating it yields CASTPGGLSNQPQHF.

This sequence joins TRBV5-5 and TRBJ2-7; TRBD2 matches at 7 bases. Germline V lookup: CDR1 SGHKS, CDR2 YYEKEE (reference sequence). The J segment lost 5 bases and the V segment lost 1 base, leaving 9 bases of the junction unmatched. The CDR3 is 15 residues long. The CDR3 nucleotides are TGTGCCAGCAGCTTGACCTTGGCGGGAGTCCACGAGCAGTACTTC. Translation: CASSLTLAGVHEQYF.

This sequence joins TRBV28 and TRBJ2-2; tentative D call: TRBD2 (6 bases). With 4 bases removed from V and 6 bases from J, the gap between germline ends came to 18 bases. Germline V gene data show CDR1 as MDHEN and CDR2 as SYDVKM. CDR3 length equals 16 residues. The CDR3 is CASSSPSALGAGELFF. For the CDR3, the DNA is TGTGCCAGCAGTTCCCCTAGCGCTCTCGGGGCCGGGGAGCTGTTTTTT.

V gene TRBV2 combines with J gene TRBJ2-7, with a possible D match to TRBD2 (6 bases). Germline CDR1 is SNHLY and CDR2 is FYNNEI. Trimming cost V 7 bases and J 6 bases, with 16 bases left between them. The CDR3 spans 13 residues. The CDR3 DNA follows: TGTGCCAGCAAGAGCGGGCCTTTAAGCGAGCAGTACTTC. Its translation: CASKSGPLSEQYF.

The J gene is TRBJ2-1, the V gene TRBV5-1; TRBD2 might be the D (5 bases). CDR1 is SGHRS, CDR2 YFSETQ, per germline. The CDR3 covers 14 residues. V was trimmed by 0 bases and J by 10 bases, leaving 14 bases between them. The CDR3: CASSLGTSSGEQFF. In DNA, the CDR3 is TGCGCCAGCAGCTTGGGGACTTCTAGTGGCGAGCAGTTCTTC.

This clone was found once. The genes are TRBV30 and TRBJ2-7; a weak D match, TRBD2 (6 bases). V lost 6 bases and J 4 bases, leaving 10 bases between the germline ends. This CDR3 contains 11 residues. Germline lookup yields CDR1 GTSNPN and CDR2 SVGIG (reference sequence). This chain's CDR3 is CACGTLYEQYF. The CDR3 DNA follows: TGTGCCTGCGGGACTCTGTACGAGCAGTACTTC.

V is TRBV10-1 and J is TRBJ1-3; D not certain. Germline CDR1 reads WNHNN; CDR2 reads SYGVQD (reference sequence). This CDR3 is 15 amino acids long. V was clipped by 6 bases and J by 0 bases, with 12 bases between them. CDR3 sequence: CASSPRDNSGNTIYF. The CDR3 nucleotides read TGCGCCAGCAGCCCGAGGGATAACTCTGGAAACACCATATATTTT.

This clone was recorded once. The chain carries TRBV5-1 and TRBJ2-4, with 7 bases fitting TRBD1. Germline V gives CDR1 SGHRS, CDR2 YFSETQ. V lost 0 bases, J lost 10 bases, and 13 bases stayed unmatched. The CDR3 length is 16 residues. The CDR3 DNA sequence: TGCGCCAGCAGCTTGGGGCCGGGGACAGAGAGAGGAATTCAGTACTTC. Translating gives CASSLGPGTERGIQYF.

The J gene is TRBJ1-3, the V gene TRBV5-6, with no clear D. CDR3 size: 18 residues. Deletions cut 0 bases from V and 2 bases from J, with 18 bases between. CDR1 is SGHDT and CDR2 is YYEEEE in the germline V gene. The CDR3 sequence: CASSLGHTGIGAGNTIYF. In nucleotides, the CDR3 is TGTGCCAGCAGCTTGGGCCATACCGGGATTGGAGCTGGAAACACCATATATTTT.

V is TRBV28 and J is TRBJ2-7; the match to TRBD1 covers 8 bases. The germline V gene encodes CDR1 MDHEN and CDR2 SYDVKM. This CDR3 has 15 amino acids. V gave up 5 bases and J gave up 5 bases; unmatched junction bases: 11. CDR3 sequence reads: CASSDYSQGAHEQYF. Here the CDR3 DNA reads TGTGCCAGCAGTGACTACTCCCAGGGGGCCCACGAGCAGTACTTC.

This clone was observed once. V and J are TRBV5-1 and TRBJ2-7; TRBD2 matches at 16 bases. Germline V gene sequence: CDR1 SGHRS, CDR2 YFSETQ. The CDR3 is 18 amino acids. The V segment lost 5 bases and the J segment 3 bases; nucleotides outside the gene matches: 11. The CDR3 region is CASRTGTSGRASYYEQYF. The CDR3, as DNA: TGCGCCAGCAGGACCGGGACTAGCGGGAGGGCCTCGTACTACGAGCAGTACTTC.

J is TRBJ1-2 and V is TRBV29-1, with a tentative D call TRBD1 (6 bases). Trimming removed 7 bases at V and 1 base at J, with 13 bases between. CDR1 is SQVTM, CDR2 ANQGSEA, per germline. The CDR3 runs to 13 residues. This CDR3 reads CSATGTGNYGYTF. As DNA, the CDR3 is TGCAGCGCAACAGGGACGGGTAACTATGGCTACACCTTC.

The rearrangement links TRBV30 to TRBJ2-7; TRBD2 is a possible D gene (5 bases). V was shortened by 0 bases and J by 2 bases, with 14 bases between the two germline ends. This CDR3 is 15 amino acids long. Germline assignment: CDR1 GTSNPN and CDR2 SVGIG (reference sequence). CDR3 DNA: TGTGCCTGGAGTGTTCGGTCGGGATATCCCTACGAGCAGTACTTC. Translated: CAWSVRSGYPYEQYF.

V is TRBV5-6 and J is TRBJ1-4; 7 bases line up with TRBD1. Germline-derived CDR1 and CDR2 are SGHDT and YYEEEE. The CDR3 has 16 amino acids. V dropped 0 bases and J dropped 7; count of bases not matched to a gene: 9. The CDR3 spells CASSLGSTGVGEKLFF. CDR3 coding DNA: TGTGCCAGCAGCTTGGGGTCAACAGGGGTTGGTGAAAAACTGTTTTTT. Full variable domain (remainder filled in from reference TRBV5-6 and TRBJ1-4): DAGVTQSPTHLIKTRGQQVTLRCSPKSGHDTVSWYQQALGQGPQFIFQYYEEEERQRGNFPDRFSGHQFPNYSSELNVNALLLGDSALYLCASSLGSTGVGEKLFFGSGTQLSVL.

Here the CDR3 DNA reads TGTGCCAGCGGCTCCAAGGGGTCACGATCCATAAACACCGGGGAGCTGTTTTTT. As protein: CASGSKGSRSINTGELFF. The V gene is TRBV2, the J gene TRBJ2-2; TRBD1 might be the D (5 bases). This CDR3 has 18 amino acids. Germline V gene lookup returns CDR1 SNHLY and CDR2 FYNNEI. The V and J ends lost 8 bases and 2 bases respectively, with 24 bases between them.

This clone was detected once. The chain combines TRBV5-5 with TRBJ1-5; D remains ambiguous. Germline CDR1 and CDR2: SGHKS and YYEKEE (reference sequence). V lost 0 bases and J lost 0, with 13 bases in between. This CDR3 has 17 amino acids. The CDR3 region is CASSLAMVGYSNQPQHF. The CDR3 DNA reads TGTGCCAGCAGCTTGGCCATGGTCGGGTATAGCAATCAGCCCCAGCATTTT.

The V call is TRBV7-8, the J call TRBJ2-1; 11 bases match TRBD2. The CDR3 is 16 residues long. V was pared by 1 base and J by 8 bases, with 7 bases of the junction left unmatched. The germline gives CDR1 SGHVS, CDR2 FQNEAQ. CDR3 region: CASSLDTSGSSYEQFF. The CDR3 DNA is TGTGCCAGCAGCTTAGATACTAGCGGGAGCTCTTATGAGCAGTTCTTC. Together with reference TRBV7-8 and TRBJ2-1, the CDR3 gives the full variable domain: GAGVSQSPRYKVAKRGQDVALRCDPISGHVSLFWYQQALGQGPEFLTYFQNEAQLDKSGLPSDRFFAERPEGSVSTLKIQRTQQEDSAVYLCASSLDTSGSSYEQFFGPGTRLTVL.

The chain links TRBV9 to TRBJ1-1; 7 bases are a match to TRBD1. Trimming cost V 3 bases and J 3 bases; bases outside gene matches: 8. Germline values: CDR1 SGDLS, CDR2 YYNGEE. This CDR3 comprises 15 residues. DNA for the CDR3: TGTGCCAGCAGCGGGGACAGACTTCAGGACACTGAAGCTTTCTTT. Its protein product is CASSGDRLQDTEAFF.

The genes are TRBV15 and TRBJ1-3; D remains unclear. There are 16 residues in the CDR3. Trimming left V 1 base short and J 0 bases short, with 10 bases between. Germline V CDR1 and CDR2: LNHNV, YYDKDF (reference sequence). The CDR3 spells CATSRAGIYSGNTIYF. In DNA form, the CDR3 reads TGTGCCACCAGCAGAGCAGGCATTTACTCTGGAAACACCATATATTTT.

The chain uses TRBV21-1 and TRBJ1-2; the DNA was not compared with TRBD1, the D call given in the table. TRBV21-1 is described as a pseudogene. The CDR3 sequence is 13 residues long. The CDR3 nucleotides are TGTGCCAGCATCCTGGACAGGGTAAGGGGCTACACCTTC. It yields the protein CASILDRVRGYTF.

The chain uses TRBV5-4 and TRBJ2-1; TRBD1 is a possible D gene (5 bases). The CDR3 is 14 amino acids. V gave up 1 base and J gave up 3 bases, with 8 bases separating them. CDR1 is SGHNT and CDR2 is YYREEE in the germline V gene (reference sequence). The CDR3 nucleotides are TGTGCCAGCAGCTTGACAGGCCTCTACAATGAGCAGTTCTTC. This encodes CASSLTGLYNEQFF.